The 19 T cell receptor beta chains reported below all come from one sample, sequenced in a study of T cell repertoires in cytomegalovirus infection. Using its own MiXCR run on the reads, TCRdb lists one record per CDR3 protein. Of approximately 630,000 distinct CDR3 sequences listed, approximately 24% are singletons. What was sequenced was CD8+ T cells from PBMCs. Receptors originate from a human donor in good health (CMV status not recorded). Some clones in this sample may be carry-over from other donors' samples.

As for this clonotype: It may be a read error: a sequence one base away is much more abundant. This chain's CDR3 is CASSLSEYTEAFF. The CDR3 nucleotides read TGTGCCAGCAGCTTATCGGAATACACTGAAGCTTTCTTT. V is TRBV7-6 and J is TRBJ1-1; D not certain. The CDR3 covers 13 residues. V lost 2 bases, J lost 3 bases, and 7 bases lay in between. The germline V gene has CDR1 SGHVS and CDR2 FNYEAQ. Complete variable domain (other parts from reference TRBV7-6 and TRBJ1-1): GAGVSQSPRYKVTKRGQDVALRCDPISGHVSLYWYRQALGQGPEFLTYFNYEAQQDKSGLPNDRFSAERPEGSISTLTIQRTEQRDSAMYRCASSLSEYTEAFFGQGTRLTVV.

The chain links TRBV10-3 to TRBJ2-2; D assignment may be TRBD1 or TRBD2 (5 bases each). The CDR3 covers 11 residues. V gave up 1 base and J gave up 14 bases, with 8 bases separating them. Germline V gives CDR1 ENHRY, CDR2 SYGVKD. CDR3: CAISEWGNLFF. DNA of the CDR3: TGTGCCATCAGTGAGTGGGGGAACCTGTTTTTT.

This clonotype was detected only once. The chain combines TRBV6-5 with TRBJ1-1; 8 bases map to TRBD1. The CDR3 extends over 17 amino acids. The V gene's germline CDR1 is MNHEY and CDR2 SVGAGI. Losses at the gene ends were 0 bases for V and 0 bases for J; bases not matched to a gene: 6. In DNA form, the CDR3 reads TGTGCCAGCAGTTACTCGACCAGGGGGCCCTTGAACACTGAAGCTTTCTTT. Encoded protein: CASSYSTRGPLNTEAFF.

The chain employs TRBV3-1 and TRBJ2-7, with 12 bases matching TRBD1. CDR3 length: 16 residues. Per germline, CDR1 LGHDT and CDR2 YNNKEL (reference sequence). V lost 5 bases to trimming and J lost 3 bases; unmatched junction nucleotides: 8. The CDR3 loop reads CASSGPGQGAIYEQYF. The CDR3 DNA follows: TGTGCCAGCAGCGGGCCGGGACAGGGGGCAATCTACGAGCAGTACTTC.

The V gene is TRBV7-9, the J gene TRBJ2-7; a possible D gene is TRBD2 (7 bases). This CDR3 is built from 15 residues. The germline V and J ends were trimmed by 3 bases and 1 base, with 13 bases remaining between them. In germline, CDR1 is SEHNR, CDR2 FQNEAQ (reference sequence). CDR3 bases: TGTGCCAGCAGCTTGGGGGGGCCCGCTTCCTACGAGCAGTACGTC. Translated, it gives CASSLGGPASYEQYV.

In its sample, this clonotype was seen a few times. The genes are TRBV5-1 and TRBJ1-2; D is possibly TRBD1 (5 bases). Germline assignment: CDR1 SGHRS and CDR2 YFSETQ. Trimming pared 0 bases from V and 1 base from J, leaving 10 bases between. The CDR3 totals 15 residues. In DNA, the CDR3 is TGCGCCAGCAGCTTGGATTGGGGCTTTAACTATGGCTACACCTTC. Amino acids: CASSLDWGFNYGYTF.

This clonotype was recorded many times. V usage is TRBV19 and J usage is TRBJ2-5; D ambiguous. The ends were cut back, 7 bases at V and 1 base at J, with 13 bases in the middle. The CDR3 extends over 14 amino acids. CDR1 and CDR2 from the germline V gene are LNHDA and SQIVND (reference sequence). CDR3 region: CASKQAAIQETQYF. CDR3 coding DNA: TGTGCCAGTAAGCAGGCAGCAATCCAAGAGACCCAGTACTTC.

This clonotype was detected only a few times. This chain connects TRBV6-1 to TRBJ1-1, with a possible D match to TRBD1 (5 bases). This CDR3 region has 14 residues. The V end was cut by 3 bases, the J end by 5 bases, with 13 bases between. Germline V gene sequence: CDR1 MNHNS, CDR2 SASEGT. The CDR3 loop reads CASSDSGTWTEAFF. CDR3 coding DNA: TGTGCCAGCAGTGACAGTGGGACTTGGACTGAAGCTTTCTTT.

This clonotype was picked up many times. CDR3 nucleotide sequence: TGTGCCAGCAGGCTGGGGCAGACTGAAGCTTTCTTT. Translating gives CASRLGQTEAFF. The V and J genes are TRBV7-6 and TRBJ1-1, with D possibly TRBD1 on 5 matching bases. The CDR3 has 12 residues. Germline-derived CDR1 and CDR2 are SGHVS and FNYEAQ. Between the trimmed V and J ends, which lost 6 bases and 5 bases, there was a span of 10 bases.

This clonotype was seen only a few times. The J gene is TRBJ1-2, the V gene TRBV11-2, with TRBD1 identical over 10 bases. The CDR3 is made up of 15 amino acids. The germline V gene encodes CDR1 SGHAT and CDR2 FQNNGV. V shed 1 base and J 8 bases; nucleotides not matched to a gene: 7. CDR3 DNA: TGTGCCAGCAGCTTAGGCCCAGGACAGGGGGAAGGCTACACCTTC. Translated, it gives CASSLGPGQGEGYTF. The variable domain in full, with the rest retrieved from reference TRBV11-2 and TRBJ1-2, is EAGVAQSPRYKIIEKRQSVAFWCNPISGHATLYWYQQILGQGPKLLIQFQNNGVVDDSQLPKDRFSAERLKGVDSTLKIQPAKLEDSAVYLCASSLGPGQGEGYTFGSGTRLTVV.

This clonotype was detected many times. This rearrangement joins TRBV11-3 to TRBJ2-2; 7 bases fit TRBD1. V lost 4 bases and J lost 11; bases outside the gene matches: 4. The CDR3 is 12 amino acids. The germline CDR1 and CDR2 sequences are SGHNT and YENEEA. This CDR3 is CASSWTGGELFF. CDR3 DNA sequence: TGTGCCAGCAGCTGGACAGGTGGAGAGCTGTTTTTT.

The chain employs TRBV6-6 and TRBJ1-5; tentatively, D is TRBD1 (6 bases). The CDR3 is made up of 13 amino acids. Germline loops: CDR1 MNHNY, CDR2 SVGAGI (reference sequence). V was clipped by 10 bases and J by 3 bases, with 13 bases between them. Written as DNA, the CDR3 is TGTGCCACTGGGGGCCAGCACAATCAGCCCCAGCATTTT. This sequence encodes CATGGQHNQPQHF.

This clonotype appeared a few times. This chain joins TRBV12-3 or TRBV12-4 and TRBJ1-2; TRBD1 might be the D (5 bases). Trimming stripped 3 bases from V and 7 bases from J, with 12 bases between. The CDR3 runs 13 residues. CDR3 protein: CASSLGRVAGYTF. In DNA form, the CDR3 reads TGTGCCAGCAGTTTGGGCAGGGTTGCTGGCTACACCTTC.

This clonotype was found a few times. V usage is TRBV27 and J usage is TRBJ2-3; D possibly corresponds to TRBD1 (5 bases). CDR3 length: 15 amino acids. The V end lost 6 bases, the J end lost 8 bases, and 21 bases lay between the germline ends. CDR1 and CDR2 (germline): MNHEY, SMNVEV (reference sequence). The CDR3 loop reads CASRNQGSPPGTQYF. CDR3 bases: TGTGCCAGCAGGAACCAGGGTTCCCCACCCGGTACGCAGTATTTT.

A remark on this clonotype: Its ends do not fully match the called genes, so a read error is possible. The chain links TRBV7-3 to TRBJ2-2, with D perhaps TRBD1 or TRBD2 (5 bases each). In germline, CDR1 is SGHTA, CDR2 FQGTGA. The CDR3 spans 19 residues. Here the CDR3 reads CVSSYWDPLPPKDTGELFF. For the CDR3, the DNA is TGTGTCAGCAGCTATTGGGACCCTCTACCACCGAAGGACACCGGGGAGCTGTTTTTT.

The J gene is TRBJ1-2, the V gene TRBV7-9; D is unresolved. Germline V gene data show CDR1 as SEHNR and CDR2 as FQNEAQ (reference sequence). The CDR3 has 14 amino acids. V lost 3 bases and J 5 bases, leaving 13 bases between the germline ends. The DNA of the CDR3 is TGTGCCAGCAGCTTGGGCGGGAACCGGTATGGCTACACCTTC. It encodes CASSLGGNRYGYTF.

This sequence joins TRBV12-3 or TRBV12-4 and TRBJ2-7, with 10 nucleotides matching TRBD2. The CDR3 runs to 13 residues. V gave up 4 bases and J gave up 3 bases; unmatched junction bases: 0. The DNA for the CDR3 is TGTGCCAGCAGTTCTAGCGGGGGCTACGAGCAGTACTTC. Translation gives CASSSSGGYEQYF.

This chain connects TRBV6-1 to TRBJ2-7, with a weak D call TRBD2 (6 bases). V gave up 6 bases and J gave up 3 bases, with 15 bases separating them. Germline CDR1 MNHNS, CDR2 SASEGT. CDR3 length: 14 amino acids. The CDR3 is CASSIIGGGYEQYV. CDR3 in DNA: TGTGCCAGCAGCATAATTGGGGGAGGCTACGAGCAGTACGTC.

This clonotype has a handful of counts. The chain recombines TRBV6-2 or TRBV6-3 with TRBJ2-1; tentatively, D is TRBD1 (5 bases). Per the germline V gene, CDR1 is MNHEY and CDR2 is SVGEGT. CDR3 length equals 17 residues. V lost 7 bases to trimming and J lost 0 bases, with 19 bases between them. The CDR3 DNA reads TGTGCCAGCACCATACCTCTGGGGCAAAGCTCCTACAATGAGCAGTTCTTC. Translating gives CASTIPLGQSSYNEQFF.